This T cell receptor beta chain was found in a study of shared clonotypes between healthy human individuals. Study summary: In total, the donors were a couple of women and a few men aged 18 to 49.

Assay used: immunoSEQ multiplex PCR; TCRdb lists only in-frame clones, some missing. The sample contains about 2.4 million clones, under 95% of which appear only once. Study conclusions and caveats: The expectation was that sequencing depth would affect clonotype sharing among donors. Estimated richness values were generally larger in naive subsets than in memory subsets. Limitation of the genetic and exposure-history diversity represented came from the few donors.

Regarding this clone: Its specificity is unknown.

The length of the CDR3 is 17 residues. V lost 7 bases, J lost 3 bases, and 19 bases lay in between. Germline V lookup: CDR1 MDHEN, CDR2 SYDVKM. The clonotype comes from a man in his late teens or twenties in good health. Some clones in this sample may be carry-over from other donors' samples. The chain has TRBV28 and TRBJ1-6; D is unclear. Sequences were obtained from naive CD4+ T cells from PBMCs. Subset indicated: CD45RA+ positively selected. CDR3 nucleotides: TGTGCCAGCATGAATGCAGTCTTAACACACTATAATTCACCCCTCCACTTT. This encodes CASMNAVLTHYNSPLHF.